This T cell receptor beta chain was captured by sequencing in a study of CD8 T cells in Susac syndrome. cDNA came from roughly 0.53 to 1 ug RNA primed by random hexamers. Amplification of TCR beta CDR3 used immunoSEQ multiplex PCR across 54 Vbeta and 13 Jbeta. TCRdb processed the immunoSEQ multiplex PCR reads anew with MiXCR; each CDR3 protein has one entry. The sample has fewer than 85,000 distinct CDR3 sequences, roughly 95% seen once. Concerning this clonotype: Its antigen is not known. At one end the junction does not follow the germline gene, possibly because of a read error.

The CDR3 consists of 11 residues. Study outcomes and limitations: In its TCR sequencing and HLA analysis, the study acknowledged that the number of individuals was relatively small. The study identified about seventeen and five Susac-specific public clones in total CD8+ and CD8+ TEMRA repertoires.

The material sequenced was CD8+ T cells from PBMCs. V gene TRBV12-3 or TRBV12-4 combines with J gene TRBJ2-2, with D possibly being TRBD1 (6 bases). The sequence was collected from a human donor with Susac syndrome. The CDR3: CASSNGQHGVF. The CDR3, as DNA: TGTGCCAGCAGCAATGGACAGCACGGAGTTTTT.